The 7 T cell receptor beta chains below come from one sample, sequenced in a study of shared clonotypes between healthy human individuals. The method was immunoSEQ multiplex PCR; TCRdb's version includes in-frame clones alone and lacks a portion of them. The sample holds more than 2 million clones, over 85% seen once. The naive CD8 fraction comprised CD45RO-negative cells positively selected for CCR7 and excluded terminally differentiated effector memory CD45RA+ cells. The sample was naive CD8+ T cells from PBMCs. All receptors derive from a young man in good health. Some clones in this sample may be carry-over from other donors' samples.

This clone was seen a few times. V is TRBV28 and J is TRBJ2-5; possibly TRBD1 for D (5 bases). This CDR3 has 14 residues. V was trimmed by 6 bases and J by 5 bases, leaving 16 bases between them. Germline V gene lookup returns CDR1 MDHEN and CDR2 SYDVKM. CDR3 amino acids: CASSPQGVGETQYF. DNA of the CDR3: TGTGCCAGCAGCCCACAAGGGGTCGGGGAGACCCAGTACTTC.

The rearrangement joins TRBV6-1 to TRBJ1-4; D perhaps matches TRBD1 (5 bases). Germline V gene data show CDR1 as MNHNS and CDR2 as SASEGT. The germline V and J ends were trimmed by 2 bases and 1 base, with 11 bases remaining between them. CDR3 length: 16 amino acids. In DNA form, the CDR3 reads TGTGCCAGCAGTGAACCGGGGGTGGGAACTAATGAAAAACTGTTTTTT. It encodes CASSEPGVGTNEKLFF.

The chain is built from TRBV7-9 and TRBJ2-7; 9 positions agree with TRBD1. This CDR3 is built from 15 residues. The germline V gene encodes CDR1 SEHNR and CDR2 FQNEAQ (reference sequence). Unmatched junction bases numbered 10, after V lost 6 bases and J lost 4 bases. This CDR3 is CASRLNRDRVYEQYF. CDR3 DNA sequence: TGTGCCAGCAGGCTAAATCGGGACAGGGTATACGAGCAGTACTTC.

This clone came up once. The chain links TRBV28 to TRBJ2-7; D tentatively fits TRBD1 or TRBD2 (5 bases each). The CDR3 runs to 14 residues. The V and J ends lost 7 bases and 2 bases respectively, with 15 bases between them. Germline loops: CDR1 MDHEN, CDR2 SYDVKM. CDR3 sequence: CASTLGLGTYEQYF. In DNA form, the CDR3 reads TGTGCCAGCACCCTGGGGCTCGGGACCTACGAGCAGTACTTC.

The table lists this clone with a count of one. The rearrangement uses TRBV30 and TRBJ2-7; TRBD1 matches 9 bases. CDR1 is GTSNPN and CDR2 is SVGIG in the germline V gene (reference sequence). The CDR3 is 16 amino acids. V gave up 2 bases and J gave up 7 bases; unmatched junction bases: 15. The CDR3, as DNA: TGTGCCTGGAGTACAGACCGGGACAGGGCATTTCGGGAGCAGTACTTC. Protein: CAWSTDRDRAFREQYF.

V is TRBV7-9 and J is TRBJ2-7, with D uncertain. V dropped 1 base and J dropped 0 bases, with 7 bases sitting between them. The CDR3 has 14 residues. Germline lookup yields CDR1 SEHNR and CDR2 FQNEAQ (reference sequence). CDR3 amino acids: CASSLDVDSYEQYF. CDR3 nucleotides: TGTGCCAGCAGCTTAGATGTCGACTCCTACGAGCAGTACTTC.

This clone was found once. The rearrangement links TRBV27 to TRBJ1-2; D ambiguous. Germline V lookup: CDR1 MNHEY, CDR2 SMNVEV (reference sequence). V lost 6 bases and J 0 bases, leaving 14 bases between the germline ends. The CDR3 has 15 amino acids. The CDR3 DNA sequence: TGTGCCAGCAGACCCGGGTGGCGAGCTAACTATGGCTACACCTTC. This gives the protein CASRPGWRANYGYTF.